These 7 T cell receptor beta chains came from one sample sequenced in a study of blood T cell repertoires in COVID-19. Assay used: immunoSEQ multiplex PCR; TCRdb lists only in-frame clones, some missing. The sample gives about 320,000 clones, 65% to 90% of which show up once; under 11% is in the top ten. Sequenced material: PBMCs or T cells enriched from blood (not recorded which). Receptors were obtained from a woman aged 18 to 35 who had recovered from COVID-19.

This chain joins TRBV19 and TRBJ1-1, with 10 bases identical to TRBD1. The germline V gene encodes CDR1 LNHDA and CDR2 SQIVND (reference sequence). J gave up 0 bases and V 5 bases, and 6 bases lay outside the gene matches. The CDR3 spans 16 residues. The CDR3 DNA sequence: TGTGCCAGTAGTCGGGGGACAGGGGTCATGAACACTGAAGCTTTCTTT. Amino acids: CASSRGTGVMNTEAFF.

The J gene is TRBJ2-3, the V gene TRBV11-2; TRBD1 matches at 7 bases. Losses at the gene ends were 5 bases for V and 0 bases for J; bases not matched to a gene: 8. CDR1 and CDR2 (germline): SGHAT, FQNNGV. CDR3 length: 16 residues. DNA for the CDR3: TGTGCCAGCAGCCTCGGTGGGACAGCTAGCACAGATACGCAGTATTTT. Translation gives CASSLGGTASTDTQYF.

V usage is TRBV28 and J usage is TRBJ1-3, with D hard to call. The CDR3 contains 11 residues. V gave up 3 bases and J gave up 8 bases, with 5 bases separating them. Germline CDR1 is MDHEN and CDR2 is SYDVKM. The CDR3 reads CASSLSDTIYF. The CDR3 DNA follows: TGTGCCAGCAGTTTGTCTGACACCATATATTTT.

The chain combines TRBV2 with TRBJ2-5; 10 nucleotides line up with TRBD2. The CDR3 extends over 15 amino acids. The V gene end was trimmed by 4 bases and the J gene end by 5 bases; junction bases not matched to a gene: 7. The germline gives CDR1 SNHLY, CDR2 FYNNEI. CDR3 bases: TGTGCCAGCAGTGTACTAGCGGGAATTGGGGAGACCCAGTACTTC. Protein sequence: CASSVLAGIGETQYF.

For the CDR3, the DNA is TGCAGCGTTGAAGTTTGGGGCCAGGAAGCTTTCTTT. Protein: CSVEVWGQEAFF. V usage is TRBV29-1 and J usage is TRBJ1-1; D may be TRBD1 (5 bases). Germline assignment: CDR1 SQVTM and CDR2 ANQGSEA. Trimming took off 1 base at V and 8 bases at J, with 11 bases between the two ends. There are 12 residues in the CDR3.

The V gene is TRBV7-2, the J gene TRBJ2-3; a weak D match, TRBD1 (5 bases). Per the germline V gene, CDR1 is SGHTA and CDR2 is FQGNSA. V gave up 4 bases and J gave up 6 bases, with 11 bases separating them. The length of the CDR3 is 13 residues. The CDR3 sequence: CASSSQGIDTQYF. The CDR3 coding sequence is TGTGCCAGCAGCTCCCAGGGTATTGATACGCAGTATTTT.

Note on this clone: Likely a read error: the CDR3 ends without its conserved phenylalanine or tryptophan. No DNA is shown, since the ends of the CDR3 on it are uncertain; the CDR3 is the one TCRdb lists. The CDR3 reads CASSVGLA. The gene calls are TRBV11-3 and TRBJ2-7; TRBD1 reflects the table's D call only, with no check against the DNA. Germline loops: CDR1 SGHNT, CDR2 YENEEA. A total of 8 residues make up the CDR3, ends included.